These T cell receptor beta chains were read from a single sample in a study of CD8 T cells in Susac syndrome. MiXCR, applied by TCRdb to the immunoSEQ multiplex PCR reads, yields one record per CDR3 protein. The profile shows some 200,000 distinct CDR3 sequences, roughly 95% of them singletons. Sequences were obtained from CD4+ T cells from PBMCs. The receptors were sampled from a human donor with Susac syndrome. The CDR3 runs from the conserved cysteine through the conserved F or W. The D gene is left open where the match is weak. Size is stated for part of the rows, as once, few or many counts, or as a class when the clone is expanded.

TRBJ2-3 TRBV7-3 - TRBD1 CASSQALGQGNAGTQYF TGTGCCAGCAGCCAGGCTCTGGGACAGGGTAATGCGGGAACGCAGTATTTT
TRBJ2-1 TRBV6-2/TRBV6-3 - - CASSYRSIQQFF TGTGCCAGCAGTTACCGGTCGATTCAACAGTTCTTC
TRBJ1-2 TRBV4-1 - - CASSPRDLHGYTF TGCGCCAGCAGCCCCAGGGACCTCCATGGCTACACCTTC
TRBJ2-6 TRBV2 - - CASSGQRVDGANVLTF TGTGCCAGCAGCGGCCAGAGGGTTGACGGGGCCAACGTCCTGACTTTC
TRBJ2-3 TRBV20-1 - - CSARRDSTSTDTQYF TGCAGTGCTAGAAGGGACTCCACTAGCACAGATACGCAGTATTTT
TRBJ2-7 TRBV27 - TRBD1 CASRPGQLTYEQYF TGTGCCAGCAGACCGGGACAGCTCACTTACGAGCAGTACTTC
TRBJ2-5 TRBV11-1 - - CASSRGAAETQYF TGTGCCAGCAGTCGGGGGGCAGCAGAGACCCAGTACTTC
TRBJ1-1 TRBV14 - TRBD1 CASSPRIPGGATEAFF TGTGCCAGCAGCCCACGAATTCCAGGGGGAGCGACTGAAGCTTTCTTT
TRBJ1-3 TRBV20-1 few TRBD1 CSARGSGNTIYF TGCAGTGCCAGGGGGTCTGGAAACACCATATATTTT
TRBJ1-6 TRBV6-5 - - CASSLGRLISPLHF TGTGCCAGCAGTCTGGGACGCCTTATCTCACCCCTCCACTTT
TRBJ1-1 TRBV6-6 - TRBD1 CASSPSGGRAEAFF TGTGCCAGCAGTCCCTCAGGGGGCAGAGCTGAAGCTTTCTTT
TRBJ1-1 TRBV14 - - CASSQGGGKAFF TGTGCCAGCAGCCAGGGGGGGGGAAAGGCTTTCTTT
TRBJ1-2 TRBV6-4 - TRBD1 CASSPGQGIYGYTF TGTGCCAGCAGTCCTGGACAGGGTATCTATGGCTACACCTTC
TRBJ2-1 TRBV20-1 - TRBD1 CSGQGFISNEQFF TGCAGTGGACAGGGGTTTATTTCCAATGAGCAGTTCTTC
TRBJ2-2 TRBV29-1 - - CSVDTVRGGELFF TGCAGCGTTGATACGGTCCGAGGCGGGGAGCTGTTTTTT
TRBJ1-4 TRBV15 - - CATSRGTGFGEKLFF TGTGCCACCAGCAGAGGCACAGGGTTTGGTGAAAAACTGTTTTTT
TRBJ2-7 TRBV3-1 - - CASSQDPRSYEQYF TGTGCCAGCAGCCAAGATCCCCGCAGTTACGAGCAGTACTTC
TRBJ1-1 TRBV20-1 - - CSARVSAGTHEAFF TGCAGTGCTAGGGTCTCCGCAGGGACCCATGAAGCTTTCTTT
TRBJ2-7 TRBV11-1 - TRBD1 CASSPDRAAPYEQYF TGTGCCAGCAGCCCCGACAGGGCGGCTCCCTACGAGCAGTACTTC
TRBJ2-1 TRBV2 - - CASRTPGPALREQFF TGTGCCAGCAGAACACCGGGACCGGCTTTAAGGGAGCAGTTCTTC
TRBJ2-1 TRBV5-4 - TRBD2 CASSTGGASGFYNEQFF TGTGCCAGCAGCACGGGAGGCGCTAGCGGATTTTACAATGAGCAGTTCTTC
TRBJ2-7 TRBV6-6 once - CASSPLAYEQYF TGTGCCAGCAGTCCCCTAGCGTACGAGCAGTACTTC
TRBJ2-5 TRBV20-1 - TRBD2 CSASPLAGDQETQYF TGCAGTGCCAGTCCCCTAGCGGGGGACCAAGAGACCCAGTACTTC
TRBJ2-5 TRBV12-3/TRBV12-4 - TRBD1 CASSELGQGLQETQYF TGTGCCAGCAGCGAACTGGGACAGGGACTTCAAGAGACCCAGTACTTC
TRBJ1-6 TRBV6-6 - - CASSYGNLNSPLHF TGTGCCAGCAGTTACGGGAATTTGAATTCACCCCTCCACTTT
TRBJ2-3 TRBV20-1 - - CSARETGHTDTQYF TGCAGTGCTAGAGAGACAGGACACACAGATACGCAGTATTTT
TRBJ2-1 TRBV30 - - CAWSAIDEQFF TGTGCCTGGAGTGCTATTGATGAGCAGTTCTTC
TRBJ2-2 TRBV20-1 - - CSAREPTGVTGELFF TGCAGTGCTAGAGAACCTACGGGGGTTACCGGGGAGCTGTTTTTT
TRBJ1-4 TRBV7-9 - TRBD1 CASSSGQAGGEKLFF TGTGCCAGCAGCTCCGGACAGGCCGGCGGGGAAAAACTGTTTTTT
TRBJ1-2 TRBV6-6 once TRBD1 CASSYSTGLEGYTF TGTGCCAGCAGTTACTCGACAGGGTTGGAGGGCTACACCTTC
TRBJ2-3 TRBV19 - TRBD2 CASSISGGRRVTDTQYF TGTGCCAGTAGTATTAGCGGGGGCCGCCGAGTAACGGATACGCAGTATTTT
TRBJ1-2 TRBV9 - - CASSARGAVGYTF TGTGCCAGCAGCGCCCGCGGGGCGGTCGGCTACACCTTC
TRBJ2-3 TRBV30 - - CAWSGSGYNTDTQYF TGTGCCTGGAGTGGTTCCGGATATAACACAGATACGCAGTATTTT
TRBJ2-1 TRBV3-1 - TRBD1 CASSQTRTGVGVF TGTGCCAGCAGCCAAACCCGGACAGGGGTTGGTGTCTTC
TRBJ1-6 TRBV27 - TRBD1 CASTRTGYYNSPLHF TGTGCCAGCACAAGGACAGGGTACTATAATTCACCCCTCCACTTT
TRBJ1-5 TRBV6-1 once TRBD1 CASEQGAVSNQPQHF TGTGCCAGCGAACAGGGGGCTGTTAGCAATCAGCCCCAGCATTTT
TRBJ2-1 TRBV20-1 - - CSAVRLQQFF TGCAGTGCTGTCAGACTGCAGCAGTTCTTC
TRBJ2-1 TRBV5-4 - - CASSRRGMNEQFF TGTGCCAGCAGCCGACGAGGTATGAATGAGCAGTTCTTC
TRBJ2-1 TRBV20-1 - TRBD1 CSAWTGWTYNEQFF TGCAGTGCTTGGACAGGGTGGACCTACAATGAGCAGTTCTTC
TRBJ2-7 TRBV29-1 - TRBD1 CSVGTGGSYEQYF TGCAGCGTTGGGACAGGGGGCTCCTACGAGCAGTACTTC
TRBJ2-5 TRBV11-2 - - CASSWISGAVFQETQYF TGTGCCAGCAGCTGGATATCGGGAGCGGTATTCCAAGAGACCCAGTACTTC
TRBJ2-5 TRBV5-6 once - CASSFIQEFQYF TGTGCCAGCAGCTTTATACAAGAGTTCCAGTACTTC
TRBJ1-2 TRBV28 - - CASSRGAYGYTF TGTGCCAGCAGTCGGGGGGCGTATGGCTACACCTTC
TRBJ2-3 TRBV5-1 - TRBD2 CASSPAVAGVGTDTQYF TGCGCCAGCAGCCCCGCCGTAGCGGGGGTGGGCACAGATACGCAGTATTTT
TRBJ2-4 TRBV12-3/TRBV12-4 - TRBD2 CASSSSGGALLAKNIQYF TGTGCCAGCAGTTCTAGCGGGGGGGCCCTTCTAGCCAAAAACATTCAGTACTTC
TRBJ2-1 TRBV7-3 - TRBD2 CASSLGVRTSGGYNEQFF TGTGCCAGCAGCTTAGGTGTGAGGACTAGCGGGGGTTACAATGAGCAGTTCTTC
TRBJ2-7 TRBV12-3/TRBV12-4 - TRBD2 CASRPGLAGSYEQYF TGTGCCAGCAGACCGGGACTAGCGGGCTCCTACGAGCAGTACTTC
TRBJ2-1 TRBV30 once TRBD1 CAWRRDRYNEQFF TGTGCCTGGAGACGGGACAGGTACAATGAGCAGTTCTTC
TRBJ2-1 TRBV4-1 - TRBD2 CASSQEGFDGGASYNEQFF TGCGCCAGCAGCCAAGAGGGGTTCGACGGGGGGGCGTCCTACAATGAGCAGTTCTTC
TRBJ2-1 TRBV9 - TRBD2 CASTSSGVYNEQFF TGTGCCAGCACCTCTAGCGGAGTCTACAATGAGCAGTTCTTC
TRBJ2-5 TRBV20-1 - - CSALNSEETQYF TGCAGTGCCTTGAATAGTGAAGAGACCCAGTACTTC
TRBJ2-5 TRBV4-3 once - CASSQVVADSRGETQYF TGCGCCAGCAGCCAAGTTGTGGCGGACTCGAGGGGAGAGACCCAGTACTTC
TRBJ2-5 TRBV14 - TRBD2 CASSQALAGDYRTQYF TGTGCCAGCAGCCAAGCCCTAGCGGGGGATTATAGGACCCAGTACTTC
TRBJ2-7 TRBV6-1 - TRBD1 CASSPRDRDIYEQYF TGTGCCAGCAGCCCCCGGGACAGGGACATATACGAGCAGTACTTC